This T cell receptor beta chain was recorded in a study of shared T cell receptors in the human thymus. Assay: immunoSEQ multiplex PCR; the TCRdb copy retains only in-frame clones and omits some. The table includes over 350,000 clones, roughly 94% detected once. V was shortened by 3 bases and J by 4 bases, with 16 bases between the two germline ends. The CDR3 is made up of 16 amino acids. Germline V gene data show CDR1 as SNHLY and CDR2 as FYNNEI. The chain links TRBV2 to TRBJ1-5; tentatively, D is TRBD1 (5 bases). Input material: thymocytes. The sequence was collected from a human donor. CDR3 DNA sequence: TGTGCCAGCAGTGACCGGGACCCGAAAAGGAATCAGCCCCAGCATTTT. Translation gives CASSDRDPKRNQPQHF.